A selection of T cell receptor beta chains follows, all from one sample in a study of CXCR3-negative and CXCR3-positive naive CD8 T cells. Following a re-call of the 5' RACE reads, TCRdb has one entry per CDR3 protein and lacks DNA. This listing includes 23,000 or so distinct CDR3 sequences. Sequenced input: naive CXCR3- CD8+ T cells from blood. These receptors originate from a human donor in good health. Some clones in this sample may be carry-over from other donors' samples. Both conserved end residues are part of each CDR3. The order of the fields is J gene, V gene, clone size, CDR3 protein. Size is omitted from some rows. Given values are once, few, many or a class for expanded clones.

J gene: TRBJ1-1
V gene: TRBV9
clone size: -
CDR3 protein: CASSATGGTLNTEAFF

J gene: TRBJ2-7
V gene: TRBV30
clone size: medium-sized
CDR3 protein: CAWTGGLGEQYF

J gene: TRBJ2-1
V gene: TRBV20-1
clone size: medium-sized
CDR3 protein: CSARDSPTSGVLFEDEQFF

J gene: TRBJ2-6
V gene: TRBV20-1
clone size: -
CDR3 protein: CSARDFEGAGANVPTF

J gene: TRBJ2-3
V gene: TRBV7-9
clone size: -
CDR3 protein: CASSSRETSTDTQYF

J gene: TRBJ2-7
V gene: TRBV28
clone size: -
CDR3 protein: CASSPHRTGYEQYF

J gene: TRBJ2-3
V gene: TRBV10-3
clone size: medium-sized
CDR3 protein: CAISESGSGAGVQITDTQYF

J gene: TRBJ2-2
V gene: TRBV20-1
clone size: -
CDR3 protein: CSARDLWSTGELFF

J gene: TRBJ2-7
V gene: TRBV6-5
clone size: -
CDR3 protein: CASSLLDSYEQYF

J gene: TRBJ2-7
V gene: TRBV7-9
clone size: -
CDR3 protein: CASSPPPSPYEQYF

J gene: TRBJ2-1
V gene: TRBV5-6
clone size: -
CDR3 protein: CASSLLAGGNEQFF

J gene: TRBJ1-2
V gene: TRBV29-1
clone size: -
CDR3 protein: CSVEGDRVNGYTF

J gene: TRBJ2-3
V gene: TRBV28
clone size: -
CDR3 protein: CASSLTPKGTDTQYF

J gene: TRBJ2-7
V gene: TRBV7-9
clone size: -
CDR3 protein: CASSLLDGNYEQYF

J gene: TRBJ2-1
V gene: TRBV29-1
clone size: -
CDR3 protein: CSVVQLSSYNEQFF

J gene: TRBJ1-5
V gene: TRBV27
clone size: -
CDR3 protein: CASTTGGQPQHF

J gene: TRBJ2-7
V gene: TRBV6-5
clone size: -
CDR3 protein: CASSYRLRHEQYF

J gene: TRBJ2-7
V gene: TRBV29-1
clone size: -
CDR3 protein: CSVREGLSTSEQYF

J gene: TRBJ2-1
V gene: TRBV29-1
clone size: -
CDR3 protein: CSVDGGLFNEQFF

J gene: TRBJ2-3
V gene: TRBV11-1
clone size: -
CDR3 protein: CASSRTDTQYF

J gene: TRBJ2-7
V gene: TRBV29-1
clone size: -
CDR3 protein: CSVETQGYEQYF

J gene: TRBJ2-1
V gene: TRBV7-2
clone size: -
CDR3 protein: CASSLLVAGGRYNEQFF

J gene: TRBJ2-1
V gene: TRBV4-3
clone size: -
CDR3 protein: CASSQDRLAAYNEQFF

J gene: TRBJ2-5
V gene: TRBV29-1
clone size: -
CDR3 protein: CSVVSAGEGQETQYF

J gene: TRBJ2-3
V gene: TRBV29-1
clone size: -
CDR3 protein: CSVASSGSGTDTQYF

J gene: TRBJ2-3
V gene: TRBV30
clone size: -
CDR3 protein: CAWSDGLAGVPDTQYF

J gene: TRBJ1-4
V gene: TRBV6-5
clone size: -
CDR3 protein: CASSSGTGLLNEKLFF

J gene: TRBJ2-1
V gene: TRBV29-1
clone size: -
CDR3 protein: CSVQGGYILAGVVHNEQFF

J gene: TRBJ2-1
V gene: TRBV10-1
clone size: -
CDR3 protein: CASSEGLVNNEQFF

J gene: TRBJ2-1
V gene: TRBV27
clone size: -
CDR3 protein: CASRALQTDRVRSGNEQFF

J gene: TRBJ2-1
V gene: TRBV5-5
clone size: -
CDR3 protein: CASSQGQVDLSEQFF

J gene: TRBJ2-6
V gene: TRBV27
clone size: -
CDR3 protein: CASSLRSRDRAGANVLTF

J gene: TRBJ2-7
V gene: TRBV29-1
clone size: -
CDR3 protein: CSVVGTGGMDEQYF

J gene: TRBJ2-1
V gene: TRBV10-3
clone size: -
CDR3 protein: CAISESQEQFF

J gene: TRBJ2-5
V gene: TRBV14
clone size: medium-sized
CDR3 protein: CASSQGDRLNFQETQYF

J gene: TRBJ2-3
V gene: TRBV14
clone size: -
CDR3 protein: CASSQEGAAWAATQYF

J gene: TRBJ2-7
V gene: TRBV19
clone size: -
CDR3 protein: CASSGEDHYEQYF

J gene: TRBJ1-4
V gene: TRBV29-1
clone size: -
CDR3 protein: CSVEGVDRQNEKLFF

J gene: TRBJ1-4
V gene: TRBV5-1
clone size: -
CDR3 protein: CASSVLQGLGEKLFF

J gene: TRBJ2-2
V gene: TRBV11-2
clone size: -
CDR3 protein: CASSFGLGEYTGELFF

J gene: TRBJ2-1
V gene: TRBV7-3
clone size: -
CDR3 protein: CASSLAGDDEQFF

J gene: TRBJ2-1
V gene: TRBV9
clone size: -
CDR3 protein: CASSVEGGQVNEQFF